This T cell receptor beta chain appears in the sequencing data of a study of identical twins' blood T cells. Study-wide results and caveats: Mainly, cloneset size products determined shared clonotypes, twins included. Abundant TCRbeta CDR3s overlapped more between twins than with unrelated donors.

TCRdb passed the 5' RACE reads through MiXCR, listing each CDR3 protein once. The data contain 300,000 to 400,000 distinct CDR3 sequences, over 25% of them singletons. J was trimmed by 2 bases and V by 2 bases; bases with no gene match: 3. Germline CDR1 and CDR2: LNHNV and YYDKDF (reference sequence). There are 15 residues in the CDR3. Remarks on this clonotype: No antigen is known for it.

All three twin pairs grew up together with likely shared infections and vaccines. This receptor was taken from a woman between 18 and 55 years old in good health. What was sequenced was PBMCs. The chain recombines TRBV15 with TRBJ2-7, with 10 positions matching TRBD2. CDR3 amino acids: CATSRPTSGAYEQYF. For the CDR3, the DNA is TGTGCCACCAGCAGACCCACTAGCGGGGCCTACGAGCAGTACTTC.